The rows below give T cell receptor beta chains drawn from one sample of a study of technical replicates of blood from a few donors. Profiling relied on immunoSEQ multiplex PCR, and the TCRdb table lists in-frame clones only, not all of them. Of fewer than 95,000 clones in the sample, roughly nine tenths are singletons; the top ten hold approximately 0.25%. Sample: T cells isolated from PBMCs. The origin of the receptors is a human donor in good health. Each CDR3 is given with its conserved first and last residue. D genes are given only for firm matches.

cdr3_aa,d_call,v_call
CASSQGVGTGFNEQFF,TRBD1,TRBV4-1
CASSSGTRGYQETQYF,TRBD2,TRBV28
CASSDPSGRTDTQYF,TRBD2,TRBV6-6
CASSPDNRGLNEKLFF,TRBD1,TRBV18
CASTTQRQTSSGANVLTF,-,TRBV19
CASSLASGGSLFF,TRBD1,TRBV27
CASSPNRATQPQHF,-,TRBV6-5
CAWDHASHTTTDTQYF,-,TRBV30
CASSATGGLRYEQYF,TRBD1,TRBV2
CASSLRRQGSYNEQFF,TRBD1,TRBV11-2
CASSRQGGYLSYNSPLHF,TRBD1,TRBV27
CASSLASELYGYTF,-,TRBV7-2
CASQPTLAGAGEQFF,TRBD2,TRBV4-2
CASSLEHEEAGPQHF,-,TRBV7-9
CASSLSVGVGTEAFF,-,TRBV27
CAWKDREAKNIQYF,-,TRBV30
CASSPSPGQGAFF,TRBD1,TRBV7-3
CASSQRILAGGINEQFF,TRBD2,TRBV4-2
CASSLVGQGYTEAFF,TRBD1,TRBV7-9
CASSISGGFPINYGYTF,TRBD1,TRBV7-9
CATSPGGSDNYGYTF,-,TRBV7-2
CSVQGQGTYEQYF,TRBD1,TRBV29-1
CASSLSVQETQYF,-,TRBV11-3
CASSPVTGIGNTIYF,TRBD1,TRBV4-2
CASSPRTGSRSYEQYF,TRBD1,TRBV28
CASSDSRDRADEQYF,TRBD1,TRBV7-9
CASSQDERGAPGTQYF,-,TRBV4-2
CASISDRIPTYNEQFF,-,TRBV7-2
CASSLLAGVNNEQFF,TRBD2,TRBV5-4
CASSEALQKYSPLHF,-,TRBV2
CASSGGTGGQETQYF,TRBD1,TRBV11-1
CASMTSGAGANVLTF,TRBD2,TRBV28
CASRNPGVGYGYTF,-,TRBV2
CASSFGLGTEAFF,-,TRBV7-2
CASSLGTTSTDTQYF,-,TRBV7-9
CASSLIGGRTGGTQYF,TRBD1,TRBV13